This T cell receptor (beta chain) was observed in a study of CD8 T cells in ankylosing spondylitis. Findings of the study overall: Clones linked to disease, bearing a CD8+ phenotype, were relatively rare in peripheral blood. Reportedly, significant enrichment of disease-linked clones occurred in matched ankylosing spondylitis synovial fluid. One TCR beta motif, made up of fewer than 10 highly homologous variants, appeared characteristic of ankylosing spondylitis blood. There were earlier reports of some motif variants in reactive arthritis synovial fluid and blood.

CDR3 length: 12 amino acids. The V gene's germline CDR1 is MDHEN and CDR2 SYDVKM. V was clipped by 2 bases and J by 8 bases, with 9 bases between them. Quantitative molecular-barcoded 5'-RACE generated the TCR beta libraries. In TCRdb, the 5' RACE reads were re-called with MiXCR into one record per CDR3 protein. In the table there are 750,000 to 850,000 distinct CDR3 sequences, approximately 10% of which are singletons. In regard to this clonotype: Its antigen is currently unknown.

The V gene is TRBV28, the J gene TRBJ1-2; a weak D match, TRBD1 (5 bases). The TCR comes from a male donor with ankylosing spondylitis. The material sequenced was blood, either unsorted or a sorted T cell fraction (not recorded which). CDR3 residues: CASSLRGWGYTF. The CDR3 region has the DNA TGTGCCAGCAGTTTAAGGGGTTGGGGCTACACCTTC.